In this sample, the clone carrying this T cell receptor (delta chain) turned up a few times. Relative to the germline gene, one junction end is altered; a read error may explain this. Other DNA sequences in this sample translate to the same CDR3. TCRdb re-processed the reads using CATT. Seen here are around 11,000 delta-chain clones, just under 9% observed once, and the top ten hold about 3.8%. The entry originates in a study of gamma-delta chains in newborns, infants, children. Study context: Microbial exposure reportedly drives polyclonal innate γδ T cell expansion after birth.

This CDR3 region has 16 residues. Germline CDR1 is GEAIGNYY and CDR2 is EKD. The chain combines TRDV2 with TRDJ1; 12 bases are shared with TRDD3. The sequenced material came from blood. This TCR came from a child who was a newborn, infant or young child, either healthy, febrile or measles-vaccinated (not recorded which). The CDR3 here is CACDSLLGDTSDKLIF. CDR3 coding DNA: TGTGCTTGTGACTCATTACTGGGGGATACCTCCGATAAACTCATCTTT.